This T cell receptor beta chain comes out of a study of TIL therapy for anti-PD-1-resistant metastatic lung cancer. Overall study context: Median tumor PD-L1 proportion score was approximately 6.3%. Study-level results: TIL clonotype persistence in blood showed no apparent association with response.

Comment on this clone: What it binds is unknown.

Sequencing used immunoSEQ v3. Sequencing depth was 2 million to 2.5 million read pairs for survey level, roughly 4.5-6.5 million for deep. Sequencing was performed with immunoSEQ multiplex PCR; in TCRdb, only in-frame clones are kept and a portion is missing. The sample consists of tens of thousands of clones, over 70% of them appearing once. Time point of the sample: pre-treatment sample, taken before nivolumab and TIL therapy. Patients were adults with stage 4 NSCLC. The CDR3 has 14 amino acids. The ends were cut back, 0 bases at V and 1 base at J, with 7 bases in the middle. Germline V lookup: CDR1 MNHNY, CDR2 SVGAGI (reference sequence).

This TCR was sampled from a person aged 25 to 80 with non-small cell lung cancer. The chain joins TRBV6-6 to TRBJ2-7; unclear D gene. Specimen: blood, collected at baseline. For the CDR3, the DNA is TGTGCCAGCAGTTACTCTCAAGGATCCTACGAGCAGTACTTC. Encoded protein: CASSYSQGSYEQYF.